Reported below is one TCR beta chain. Its matching antigen is unknown. The junction differs from germline at one of its ends, possibly a read error. This sample is drawn from a study of T cells in Graves' hyperthyroidism and ophthalmopathy. Study-level points and caveats: Through a model of 13 V-J features, ophthalmopathy was separated from stable hyperthyroidism. The majority of expanded thyroid clonotypes above 0.001 also appeared in blood.

Germline V gives CDR1 MNHNS, CDR2 SASEGT. The CDR3 spans 15 residues. Each diagnosis was grounded in clinical symptoms, serum thyroxine and TRAb, thyroid ultrasound, and orbital computed tomography. It was at first hyperthyroidism diagnosis, before any ophthalmopathy symptoms, that the blood sample was taken. There were TCR beta CDR3 regions amplified from RNA transcripts. An initial round of RT-PCR targeting the TCR CDR3 relied on the HTBI primer set. One entry per CDR3 protein results from TCRdb running MiXCR on the multiplex PCR reads. Altogether 600,000 to 850,000 distinct CDR3 sequences are present, around a sixth being singletons, with the ten largest covering over 15%.

The receptor was isolated from a woman aged 45-60 years with Graves' hyperthyroidism that later progressed to Graves' ophthalmopathy. This chain uses TRBV6-1 with TRBJ1-1; D is perhaps TRBD1 (6 bases). Sequenced material: blood. In DNA form, the CDR3 reads TGTGCCAGCAGTTACTCGTATCAGGGGCCGGCTGAAGCTTCCTTT. Protein product: CASSYSYQGPAEASF.